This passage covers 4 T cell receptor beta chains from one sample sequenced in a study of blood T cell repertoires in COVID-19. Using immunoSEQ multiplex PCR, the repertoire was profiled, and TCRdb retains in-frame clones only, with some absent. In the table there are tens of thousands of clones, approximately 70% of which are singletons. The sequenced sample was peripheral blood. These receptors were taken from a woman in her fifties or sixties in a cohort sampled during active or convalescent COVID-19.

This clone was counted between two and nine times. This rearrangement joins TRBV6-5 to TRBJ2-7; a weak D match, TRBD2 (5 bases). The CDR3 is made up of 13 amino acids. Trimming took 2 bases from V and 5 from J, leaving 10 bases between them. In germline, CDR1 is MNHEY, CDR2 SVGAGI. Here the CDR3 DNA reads TGTGCCAGCAGTTACCGGGATCGGGACGAGCAGTACTTC. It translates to CASSYRDRDEQYF.

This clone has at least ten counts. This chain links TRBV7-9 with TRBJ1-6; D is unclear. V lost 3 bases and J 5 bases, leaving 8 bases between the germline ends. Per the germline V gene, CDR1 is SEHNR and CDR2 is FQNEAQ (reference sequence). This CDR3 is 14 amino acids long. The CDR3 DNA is TGTGCCAGCAGCTTGTATGGAGATAATTCACCCCTCCACTTT. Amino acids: CASSLYGDNSPLHF.

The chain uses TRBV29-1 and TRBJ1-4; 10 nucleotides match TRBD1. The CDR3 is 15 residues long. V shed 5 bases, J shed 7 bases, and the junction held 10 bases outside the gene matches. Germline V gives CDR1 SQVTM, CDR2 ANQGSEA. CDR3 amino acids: CSVQRLDRGPEKLFF. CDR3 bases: TGCAGCGTTCAACGACTAGACAGGGGGCCTGAAAAACTGTTTTTT.

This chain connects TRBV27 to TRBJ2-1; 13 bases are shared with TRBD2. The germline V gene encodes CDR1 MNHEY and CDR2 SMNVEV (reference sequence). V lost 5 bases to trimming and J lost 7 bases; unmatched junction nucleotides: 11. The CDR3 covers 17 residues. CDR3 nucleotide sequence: TGTGCCAGCAGTGGTACTAGCGGGGGGGTTACGCTAAATGAGCAGTTCTTC. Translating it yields CASSGTSGGVTLNEQFF.